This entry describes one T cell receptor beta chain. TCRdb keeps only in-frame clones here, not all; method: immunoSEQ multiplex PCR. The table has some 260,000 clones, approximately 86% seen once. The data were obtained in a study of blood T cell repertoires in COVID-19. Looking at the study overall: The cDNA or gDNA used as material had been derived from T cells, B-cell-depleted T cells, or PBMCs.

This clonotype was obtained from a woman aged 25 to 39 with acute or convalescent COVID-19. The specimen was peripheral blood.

CDR3 protein: CASSQAPRALYNEQFF. The CDR3 DNA reads as TGTGCCAGCAGCCAAGCCCCTAGAGCCCTCTACAATGAGCAGTTCTTC. This chain connects TRBV3-1 (or the pseudogene TRBV3-2) to TRBJ2-1; D is unclear. Trimming cost V 1 base and J 3 bases, with 13 bases left between them. This CDR3 is 16 amino acids long. Germline V lookup: CDR1 LGHDT, CDR2 YNNKEL (reference sequence).